The 9 T cell receptor beta chains listed next were all sequenced from one sample in a study of blood T cell repertoires in COVID-19. Some clones are missing from TCRdb's copy, which holds only in-frame ones; the method was immunoSEQ multiplex PCR. The sample shows about 78,000 clones, around nine tenths of them seen only once. Sequencing input: peripheral blood. Source of these receptors: a man aged 45-65 years with active or convalescent COVID-19.

The rearrangement joins TRBV11-2 to TRBJ1-6; D is possibly TRBD1 (5 bases). The CDR3 spans 14 residues. CDR1 is SGHAT, CDR2 FQNNGV, per germline. Trimming removed 5 bases at V and 7 bases at J, with 12 bases between. CDR3 loop: CASSPQGLNSPLHF. For the CDR3, the DNA is TGTGCCAGCAGCCCCCAGGGTCTCAATTCACCCCTCCACTTT.

J is TRBJ2-7 and V is TRBV3-1 (or the pseudogene TRBV3-2), with 7 bases that match TRBD1. The CDR3 runs to 12 residues. CDR1 and CDR2 (germline): LGHDT, YNNKEL (reference sequence). V shed 4 bases and J 4 bases; nucleotides not matched to a gene: 1. CDR3 in DNA: TGTGCCAGCAGCCCGGACAGGTACGAGCAGTACTTC. Its translation: CASSPDRYEQYF.

This clone has only a few counts. This chain uses TRBV7-7 with TRBJ2-5, with TRBD1 matching 7 bases. With 3 bases clipped from V and 3 bases from J, the junction kept 1 base outside the gene matches. This CDR3 spans 13 amino acids. Germline-derived CDR1 and CDR2 are SSHAT and FNYEAQ (reference sequence). CDR3 region: CASSFGTEETQYF. The CDR3 bases are TGTGCCAGCAGCTTTGGGACAGAAGAGACCCAGTACTTC.

This rearrangement joins TRBV5-6 to TRBJ2-1; 12 bases map to TRBD2. V was pared by 4 bases and J by 6 bases, with 11 bases of the junction left unmatched. Germline CDR1 reads SGHDT; CDR2 reads YYEEEE. The CDR3 is made up of 17 amino acids. The CDR3 here is CASSGTSGREGLNEQFF. CDR3 sequence (DNA): TGTGCCAGCAGCGGGACTAGCGGGCGGGAGGGCCTCAATGAGCAGTTCTTC.

The rearrangement links TRBV3-1 (or the pseudogene TRBV3-2) to TRBJ2-1; D is undetermined. The CDR3 covers 15 residues. The V gene's germline CDR1 is LGHDT and CDR2 YNNKEL (reference sequence). V lost 0 bases and J 0 bases, leaving 6 bases between the germline ends. DNA of the CDR3: TGTGCCAGCAGCCAAGAGTTCTACTCCTACAATGAGCAGTTCTTC. Translation: CASSQEFYSYNEQFF.

The chain has TRBV19 and TRBJ2-4, with D possibly being TRBD2 (5 bases). With 1 base removed from V and 4 bases from J, the gap between germline ends came to 14 bases. CDR3 length: 16 amino acids. CDR1 and CDR2 from the germline V gene are LNHDA and SQIVND (reference sequence). CDR3 sequence reads: CASSIVTRGLKNIQYF. The CDR3 DNA follows: TGTGCCAGTAGTATAGTGACTCGCGGGCTTAAAAACATTCAGTACTTC.

The chain links TRBV5-1 to TRBJ1-6; D gene unclear. Germline V gene data show CDR1 as SGHRS and CDR2 as YFSETQ. With 1 base removed from V and 9 bases from J, the gap between germline ends came to 14 bases. The CDR3 is 15 amino acids. In DNA form, the CDR3 reads TGCGCCAGCAGCTTGCAACAGTCCGGAACTTCACCCCTCCACTTT. Its translation: CASSLQQSGTSPLHF.

The rearrangement uses TRBV9 and TRBJ2-5; 8 nucleotides line up with TRBD2. The CDR3 consists of 14 residues. Unmatched junction bases numbered 6, after V lost 3 bases and J lost 5 bases. Germline CDR1 is SGDLS and CDR2 is YYNGEE. The chain's CDR3 is CASSGGGPGETQYF. The CDR3 coding sequence is TGTGCCAGCAGCGGCGGGGGGCCGGGGGAGACCCAGTACTTC.

The chain links TRBV19 to TRBJ2-2, with TRBD1 matching over 7 bases. Germline V CDR1 and CDR2: LNHDA, SQIVND (reference sequence). The CDR3 consists of 17 residues. The trim removed 3 bases at V and 2 bases at J, leaving 9 bases unmatched. The CDR3 DNA reads as TGTGCCAGTAGTATGGGGACCGGGACAGAAAACACCGGGGAGCTGTTTTTT. Translating gives CASSMGTGTENTGELFF.